This T cell receptor beta chain was captured in a study of graft-versus-host responses after intestinal transplantation. Profiled with immunoSEQ multiplex PCR; TCRdb holds only in-frame clones, not every one. The table records about 8,000 clones, around 67% of them present only once. This clone rates as hyperexpanded. Tissue from the graft was processed to free its intraepithelial and lamina propria lymphocytes. This CDR3 has 14 residues. Germline V gene lookup returns CDR1 MGHRA and CDR2 YSYEKL. V was trimmed by 1 base and J by 13 bases, leaving 20 bases between them. The receptor's source is a human patient who received an intestinal transplant, so some T cells may come from the graft donor. Here the sequenced sample was ileum tissue, taken about 490 days after intestinal transplant. This rearrangement joins TRBV4-1 to TRBJ2-7, with D possibly being TRBD1 (6 bases). CDR3 in DNA: TGCGCCAGCAGCCAAGGACAGGCAGGAGCTCTCCAATACTTC. This codes for CASSQGQAGALQYF.